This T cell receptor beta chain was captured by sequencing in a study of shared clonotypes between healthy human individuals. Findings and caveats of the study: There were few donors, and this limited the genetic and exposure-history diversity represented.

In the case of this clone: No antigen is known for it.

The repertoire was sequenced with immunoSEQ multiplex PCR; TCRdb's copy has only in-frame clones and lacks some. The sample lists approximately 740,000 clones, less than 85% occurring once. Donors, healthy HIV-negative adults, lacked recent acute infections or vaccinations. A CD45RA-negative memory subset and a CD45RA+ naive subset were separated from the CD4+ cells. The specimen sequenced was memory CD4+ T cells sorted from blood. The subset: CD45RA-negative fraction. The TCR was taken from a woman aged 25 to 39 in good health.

The CDR3 region has the DNA TGTGCCAGCAGCCCGACGATAAGCACAGATACGCAGTATTTT. This codes for CASSPTISTDTQYF. The chain uses TRBV7-9 and TRBJ2-3; D uncertain. Trimming left V 5 bases short and J 0 bases short, with 9 bases between. This CDR3 region has 14 residues. CDR1 SEHNR and CDR2 FQNEAQ come from the germline V gene (reference sequence). Together with reference TRBV7-9 and TRBJ2-3, the CDR3 gives the full variable domain: DTGVSQNPRHKITKRGQNVTFRCDPISEHNRLYWYRQTLGQGPEFLTYFQNEAQLEKSRLLSDRFSAERPKGSFSTLEIQRTEQGDSAMYLCASSPTISTDTQYFGPGTRLTVL.